The clone carrying this TCR beta chain has only one observation. Original data processing: Using reference gene primer amplification, nucleated cell counts were estimated. TCRdb's table, derived via immunoSEQ multiplex PCR, lists solely in-frame clones and lacks some. The DNA gave D and trimming, while V, J and clone size come from that table. The sample lists about 25,000 clones; about nine tenths were seen once. The data belong to a study of blood T cell repertoires in COVID-19. The V gene end was trimmed by 4 bases and the J gene end by 3 bases; junction bases not matched to a gene: 6. Germline CDR1 reads SGHRS; CDR2 reads YFSETQ. The CDR3 length is 15 residues.

The clonotype was recovered from a man between 45 and 60 years old with active COVID-19. The chain uses TRBV5-1 and TRBJ1-4; 7 bases map to TRBD1. Sequencing was carried out using peripheral blood. The CDR3, as DNA: TGCGCCAGCAGCCTAACAGGGGCCTCTAATGAAAAACTGTTTTTT. Translation: CASSLTGASNEKLFF. Drawing the rest from reference TRBV5-1 and TRBJ1-4, the complete variable domain is KAGVTQTPRYLIKTRGQQVTLSCSPISGHRSVSWYQQTPGQGLQFLFEYFSETQRNKGNFPGRFSGRQFSNSRSEMNVSTLELGDSALYLCASSLTGASNEKLFFGSGTQLSVL.